This record concerns one T cell receptor beta chain sequence. The PCR ran on 60 Vbeta and 13 Jbeta primers. Clones were read by immunoSEQ multiplex PCR, and TCRdb kept only the in-frame ones, dropping some. The sample has some 55,000 clones. The data belong to a study of cytomegalovirus exposure and HLA in healthy donors. The germline gives CDR1 MDHEN, CDR2 SYDVKM. Trimming cost V 5 bases and J 5 bases, with 9 bases left between them. CDR3 length: 12 amino acids. This chain links TRBV28 with TRBJ1-2, with D unclear. The TCR originated in a man younger than 35 in good health and CMV-seropositive. The sequencing sample was made of PBMCs. The CDR3 spells CASSASRYGYTF. The CDR3 bases are TGTGCCAGCAGTGCGAGTCGATATGGCTACACCTTC.